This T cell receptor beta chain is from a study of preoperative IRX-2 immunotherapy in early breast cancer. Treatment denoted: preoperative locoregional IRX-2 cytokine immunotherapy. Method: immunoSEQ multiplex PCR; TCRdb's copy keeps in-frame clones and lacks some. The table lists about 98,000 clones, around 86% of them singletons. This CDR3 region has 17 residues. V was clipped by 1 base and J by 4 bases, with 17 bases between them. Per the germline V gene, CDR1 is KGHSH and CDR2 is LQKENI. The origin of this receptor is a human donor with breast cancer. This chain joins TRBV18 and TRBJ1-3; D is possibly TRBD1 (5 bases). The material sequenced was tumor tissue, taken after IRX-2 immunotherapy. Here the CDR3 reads CASSPRYQGEEGNTIYF. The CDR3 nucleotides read TGTGCCAGCTCACCACGGTATCAGGGTGAGGAAGGAAACACCATATATTTT.